The clone carrying this T cell receptor (beta chain) was seen once. This sample was included in a study of blood T cell repertoires in COVID-19. The wider study: There were acute and convalescent COVID-19 samples, and they came from the United States, Italy and Spain. The analysed material was cDNA or gDNA that came from T cells, B-cell-depleted T cells, or PBMCs.

Germline CDR1 is SGHKS and CDR2 is YYEKEE (reference sequence). The CDR3 length is 15 residues. Unmatched junction bases numbered 5, after V lost 0 bases and J lost 6 bases. The repertoire was sequenced with immunoSEQ multiplex PCR; TCRdb's copy has only in-frame clones and lacks some. The sample lists under 200,000 clones; about four fifths were seen once. The rearrangement joins TRBV5-5 to TRBJ2-7; 11 nucleotides agree with TRBD2. Sequenced input: peripheral blood. The sequence derives from a man aged 35-49 years who had recovered from COVID-19. The CDR3 DNA sequence: TGTGCCAGCAGCTTGGCCTCCGGGACTAGCGGCGAGCAGTACTTC. It specifies CASSLASGTSGEQYF.